Below are 21 T cell receptor beta chains sequenced from a single sample in a study of T cells in localized non-small cell lung cancer. Assay used: immunoSEQ multiplex PCR; TCRdb lists only in-frame clones, some missing. Here the sample spans 20,000 to 25,000 clones, about nine tenths being singletons. The specimen was PBMCs, collected before any cancer treatment. The receptor source for this set is a man aged 40 to 70 with stage II squamous cell lung carcinoma.

This clone has a handful of counts. The J gene is TRBJ1-6, the V gene TRBV6-4; 7 bases agree with TRBD1. Germline CDR1 and CDR2: MRHNA and SNTAGT. This CDR3 has 17 residues. V trimming: 8 bases; J trimming: 4 bases; junction bases outside the gene matches: 14. In DNA form, the CDR3 reads TGTGCCAGCTATAGTTTCCGGGACAGCCATTATAATTCACCCCTCCACTTT. It codes for CASYSFRDSHYNSPLHF.

The chain joins TRBV4-2 to TRBJ2-1, with D unresolved. CDR1 and CDR2 from the germline V gene are LGHNA and YNFKEQ. Trimming took off 1 base at V and 8 bases at J, with 12 bases between the two ends. The CDR3 totals 14 residues. In DNA, the CDR3 is TGTGCCAGCAGCCAAGTGGATAAAAGGGATGAGCAGTTCTTC. Its translation: CASSQVDKRDEQFF.

This chain uses TRBV5-1 with TRBJ1-5; 9 bases align to TRBD1. The germline gives CDR1 SGHRS, CDR2 YFSETQ. CDR3 length equals 14 residues. V shed 4 bases, J shed 4 bases, and the junction held 3 bases outside the gene matches. CDR3 residues: CASSLGTGNQPQHF. Written as DNA, the CDR3 is TGCGCCAGCAGCCTCGGGACAGGGAATCAGCCCCAGCATTTT.

This sequence joins TRBV6-5 and TRBJ1-3; D gene ambiguous. The length of the CDR3 is 15 residues. The V end was cut by 5 bases, the J end by 4 bases, with 15 bases between. Per the germline V gene, CDR1 is MNHEY and CDR2 is SVGAGI. The CDR3: CASSSPGFGGNTIYF. DNA of the CDR3: TGTGCCAGCAGTAGCCCGGGATTCGGAGGAAACACCATATATTTT.

The chain joins TRBV9 to TRBJ2-5; TRBD1 matches at 10 bases. The CDR3 runs 15 residues. CDR1 and CDR2 (germline): SGDLS, YYNGEE. With 4 bases clipped from V and 3 bases from J, the junction kept 6 bases outside the gene matches. The CDR3 bases are TGTGCCAGCAGCCAACGGACAGGGGGGGAAGAGACCCAGTACTTC. Amino acid sequence: CASSQRTGGEETQYF.

The chain couples TRBV5-5 to TRBJ1-2; D unclear. Germline loops: CDR1 SGHKS, CDR2 YYEKEE (reference sequence). Trimming left V 4 bases short and J 4 bases short, with 11 bases between. The CDR3 consists of 13 residues. The DNA of the CDR3 is TGTGCCAGCAGCCCAGATCCCCTCTATGGCTACACCTTC. The encoded protein is CASSPDPLYGYTF.

This clone appeared a single time. The chain employs TRBV5-1 and TRBJ2-1; TRBD2 matches 8 bases. The CDR3 is 14 amino acids. The germline CDR1 and CDR2 sequences are SGHRS and YFSETQ. The V gene end was trimmed by 5 bases and the J gene end by 8 bases; junction bases not matched to a gene: 9. The CDR3 DNA is TGCGCCAGCAGAGGACCGGGGGGGCTCGATGAGCAGTTCTTC. Its protein is CASRGPGGLDEQFF.

The count of this clone is one. The genes are TRBV5-4 and TRBJ2-7; D unclear. The CDR3 loop spans 14 amino acids. Germline lookup yields CDR1 SGHNT and CDR2 YYREEE (reference sequence). The V end was cut by 0 bases, the J end by 0 bases, with 7 bases between. DNA for the CDR3: TGTGCCAGCAGCTTGGTTAGAGGCTCCTACGAGCAGTACTTC. It translates to CASSLVRGSYEQYF. The whole variable domain, remainder taken from reference TRBV5-4 and TRBJ2-7, is ETGVTQSPTHLIKTRGQQVTLRCSSQSGHNTVSWYQQALGQGPQFIFQYYREEENGRGNFPPRFSGLQFPNYSSELNVNALELDDSALYLCASSLVRGSYEQYFGPGTRLTVT.

This chain joins TRBV7-2 and TRBJ2-1; TRBD2 matches at 8 bases. This CDR3 is 15 amino acids long. Germline CDR1 and CDR2: SGHTA and FQGNSA. Unmatched junction bases numbered 0, after V lost 2 bases and J lost 0 bases. CDR3 protein: CASSLSGGSYNEQFF. The DNA for the CDR3 is TGTGCCAGCAGCTTAAGCGGGGGCTCCTACAATGAGCAGTTCTTC.

This clone appeared a single time. The chain combines TRBV5-6 with TRBJ2-5, with D possibly called TRBD1 or TRBD2 (5 bases each). Germline lookup yields CDR1 SGHDT and CDR2 YYEEEE. V was clipped by 2 bases and J by 4 bases, with 9 bases between them. The CDR3 consists of 13 residues. The CDR3 spells CASSLNGAETQYF. CDR3 nucleotides: TGTGCCAGCAGCTTAAACGGGGCAGAGACCCAGTACTTC. The full variable domain, with the rest looked up from reference TRBV5-6 and TRBJ2-5, is DAGVTQSPTHLIKTRGQQVTLRCSPKSGHDTVSWYQQALGQGPQFIFQYYEEEERQRGNFPDRFSGHQFPNYSSELNVNALLLGDSALYLCASSLNGAETQYFGPGTRLLVL.

The V call is TRBV30, the J call TRBJ1-2; 8 bases agree with TRBD1. V lost 3 bases to trimming and J lost 0 bases; unmatched junction nucleotides: 6. The CDR3 runs to 15 residues. From germline, CDR1 is GTSNPN and CDR2 SVGIG (reference sequence). This CDR3 is CAWRGQGLSNYGYTF. In DNA form, the CDR3 reads TGTGCCTGGAGAGGACAGGGACTCTCTAACTATGGCTACACCTTC.

The V and J genes are TRBV19 and TRBJ1-4, with D possibly matching TRBD1 (5 bases). CDR1 is LNHDA, CDR2 SQIVND, per germline (reference sequence). Trimming took off 4 bases at V and 6 bases at J, with 15 bases between the two ends. This CDR3 contains 15 residues. DNA for the CDR3: TGTGCCAGTAGTAAAAGACAGCGGACCGATGAAAAACTGTTTTTT. This sequence encodes CASSKRQRTDEKLFF.

The rearrangement uses TRBV4-2 and TRBJ1-2; D call uncertain. Germline values: CDR1 LGHNA, CDR2 YNFKEQ. Between the trimmed V and J ends, which lost 4 bases and 0 bases, there was a span of 12 bases. The CDR3 is made up of 15 amino acids. The DNA for the CDR3 is TGTGCCAGCAGCCCGTCCATAGGACCTAACTATGGCTACACCTTC. It codes for CASSPSIGPNYGYTF.

The rearrangement joins TRBV5-1 to TRBJ2-6, with 13 bases fitting TRBD2. Germline V gene lookup returns CDR1 SGHRS and CDR2 YFSETQ. This CDR3 has 19 amino acids. With 3 bases clipped from V and 1 base from J, the junction kept 7 bases outside the gene matches. The CDR3 loop is CASSSGLAGFRSGANVLTF. DNA for the CDR3: TGCGCCAGCAGCTCGGGACTAGCGGGGTTCCGGTCTGGGGCCAACGTCCTGACTTTC.

A note on this clone: The germline gene is not matched at one end of the junction; a read error may be the cause. The CDR3: CANSYELGGELFF. The CDR3 DNA reads TGTGCCAACAGCTACGAATTGGGCGGGGAGCTGTTTTTT. The V call is TRBV11-1, the J call TRBJ2-2; the D is unclear. CDR3 length equals 13 residues. CDR1 is SGHAT, CDR2 FQDESV, per germline (reference sequence).

The J gene is TRBJ2-1, the V gene TRBV7-3, with D tentatively TRBD2 (5 bases). The CDR3 length is 16 residues. In germline, CDR1 is SGHTA, CDR2 FQGTGA. Deletions cut 1 base from V and 1 base from J, with 11 bases between. CDR3 coding DNA: TGTGCCAGCAGCTTAAACCCCGGGGTATCCTACAATGAGCAGTTCTTC. This translates into CASSLNPGVSYNEQFF.

Notes on this clone: Sequence at one end of the junction differs from germline and may be a read error. The sample carries other DNA sequences with the same CDR3. The chain uses TRBV12-5 and TRBJ1-1; D perhaps matches TRBD1 (5 bases). CDR1 and CDR2 (germline): LGHNT, FRNRAP. The CDR3 runs 14 residues. The CDR3 coding sequence is TGTGCCAGTGGTTTTCTTGGGGGGTACGCTGAAGCTTTCTTT. Encoded protein: CASGFLGGYAEAFF.

The chain uses TRBV21-1 and TRBJ2-7; TRBD1, the table's D call, was not compared with the DNA. TRBV21-1 is deemed a pseudogene. The CDR3 consists of 15 residues. The CDR3 spells CASSKEGGIVYEQYF. The CDR3 nucleotides are TGTGCCAGCAGCAAAGAAGGGGGTATCGTCTACGAGCAGTACTTC.

This sequence joins TRBV7-3 and TRBJ2-1, with TRBD2 as a possible D gene (6 bases). The CDR3 sequence is 15 residues long. Germline V gives CDR1 SGHTA, CDR2 FQGTGA. The V and J ends lost 1 base and 3 bases respectively, with 10 bases between them. The CDR3 sequence: CASSLIGGYYNEQFF. CDR3 bases: TGTGCCAGCAGCTTAATCGGGGGTTACTACAATGAGCAGTTCTTC.

The gene calls are TRBV9 and TRBJ2-5; 8 nucleotides match TRBD1. The CDR3 sequence is 17 residues long. The ends lost 0 bases at V and 1 base at J; junction bases unmatched: 8. Looked up from germline, CDR1 is SGDLS and CDR2 is YYNGEE. CDR3 coding DNA: TGTGCCAGCAGCGTAGGTGTACCAGGGGGCGGCCAAGAGACCCAGTACTTC. This encodes CASSVGVPGGGQETQYF.

The V call is TRBV6-5, the J call TRBJ2-1, with D tentatively TRBD2 (6 bases). This CDR3 comprises 14 residues. The V gene's germline CDR1 is MNHEY and CDR2 SVGAGI. Trimming left V 7 bases short and J 4 bases short, with 14 bases between. CDR3 nucleotides: TGTGCCAGCAAGAGACGGGACTCATACAATGAGCAGTTCTTC. It specifies CASKRRDSYNEQFF.